Sequencing of this TCR beta chain was carried out in a study of CDR3 diversity in severe acne. Many counts were recorded for this clonotype. TCRdb redid the calling of the PCR reads with MiXCR, one entry per CDR3 protein. The table lists roughly 100,000 distinct CDR3 sequences, 51% of them singletons. This TCR was sampled from a male donor with acne. The source material was blood.

The chain's CDR3 is CASSRTVGYGYTF. The CDR3 DNA reads TGTGCCAGCAGCCGGACGGTGGGCTATGGCTACACCTTC. This chain connects TRBV7-6 to TRBJ1-2; D remains ambiguous. Trimming cost V 5 bases and J 4 bases, with 11 bases left between them. Germline assignment: CDR1 SGHVS and CDR2 FNYEAQ. This CDR3 is built from 13 residues.